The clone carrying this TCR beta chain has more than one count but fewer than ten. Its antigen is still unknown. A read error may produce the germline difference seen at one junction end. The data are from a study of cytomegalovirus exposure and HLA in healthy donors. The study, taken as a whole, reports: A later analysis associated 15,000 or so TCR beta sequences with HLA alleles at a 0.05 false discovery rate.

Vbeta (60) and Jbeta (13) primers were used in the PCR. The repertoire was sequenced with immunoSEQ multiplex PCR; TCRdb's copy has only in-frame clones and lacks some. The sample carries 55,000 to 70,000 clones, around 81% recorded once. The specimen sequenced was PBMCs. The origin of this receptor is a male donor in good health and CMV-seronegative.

CDR3: CASTLGGQGSTGELFF. The CDR3 DNA is TGTGCCAGCACCTTAGGAGGGCAGGGCAGCACCGGGGAGCTGTTTTTT. This chain connects TRBV7-3 to TRBJ2-2; weak D call: TRBD2 (6 bases). Germline assignment: CDR1 SGHTA and CDR2 FQGTGA. This CDR3 region has 16 residues.